The 3 T cell receptor beta chains presented below share a single source sample, sequenced in a study of cytomegalovirus exposure and HLA in healthy donors. The PCR used 60 Vbeta and 13 Jbeta primers. TCRdb keeps only in-frame clones here, not all; method: immunoSEQ multiplex PCR. This sample has some 150,000 clones, with roughly 76% found just once. The sample comprised PBMCs. The receptors shown here come from a woman aged 18-35 years in good health and CMV-seropositive.

This sequence joins TRBV25-1 and TRBJ2-3, with TRBD1 matching 12 bases. The germline V gene has CDR1 MGHDK and CDR2 SYGVNS. CDR3 size: 17 residues. Trimming at V came to 3 bases and at J to 2 bases, leaving 6 bases not matched to a gene. Here the CDR3 reads CASSESPGQGATDTQYF. Written as DNA, the CDR3 is TGTGCCAGCAGTGAGTCGCCGGGACAGGGGGCCACAGATACGCAGTATTTT. The full variable domain, in which reference TRBV25-1 and TRBJ2-3 provide the parts outside the CDR3, is EADIYQTPRYLVIGTGKKITLECSQTMGHDKMYWYQQDPGMELHLIHYSYGVNSTEKGDLSSESTVSRIRTEHFPLTLESARPSHTSQYLCASSESPGQGATDTQYFGPGTRLTVL.

In this sample, this clone turned up a few times. CDR3 nucleotides: TGCAGTGCTGAGCATACTACTTCCCTCCACTTT. It specifies CSAEHTTSLHF. The chain combines TRBV20-1 with TRBJ1-6; D unresolved. The germline V and J ends were trimmed by 5 bases and 14 bases, with 13 bases remaining between them. Germline values: CDR1 DFQATT, CDR2 SNEGSKA (reference sequence). This CDR3 comprises 11 residues.

The genes are TRBV2 and TRBJ1-2; a possible D gene is TRBD1 (5 bases). V lost 9 bases and J 3 bases, leaving 14 bases between the germline ends. The CDR3 extends over 13 amino acids. The germline V gene encodes CDR1 SNHLY and CDR2 FYNNEI. This CDR3 is CASSRPGYYGYTF. DNA of the CDR3: TGTGCCAGTTCTCGGCCAGGGTACTATGGCTACACCTTC.